One sample yielded the 8 T cell receptor beta chains listed below, sequenced in a study of blood T cell repertoires in COVID-19 (dated by TCRdb to between 2020 and 2021). The library was generated by the immunoSEQ multiplex PCR assay. Entries here come from immuneACCESS through TCRdb and include only in-frame sequences with V and J called. Some clones fail to appear in such tables; in the studies checked, an unresolved V gene covers under half of the shortfall, and the cause of the remainder is unknown. Here the sample has more than 45,000 clones; approximately 91% occur a single time. In total, the top ten clones hold around 9.7% of the sample. The sample consisted of peripheral blood. Receptors were obtained from a woman older than 75 with acute or convalescent COVID-19.

The V and J genes are TRBV4-1 and TRBJ1-1, with a possible D match to TRBD1 (6 bases). Deletions cut 1 base from V and 1 base from J, with 25 bases between. The germline CDR1 and CDR2 sequences are MGHRA and YSYEKL. The CDR3 covers 20 residues. Here the CDR3 reads CASSQGPQGQPPWTNTEAFF. The CDR3 DNA follows: TGCGCCAGCAGCCAAGGTCCCCAAGGACAGCCTCCTTGGACGAACACTGAAGCTTTCTTT.

Notes on this clone: Other DNA sequences of this sample code for an identical CDR3. This sequence joins TRBV15 and TRBJ2-3; TRBD2 agrees at 9 bases. This CDR3 region has 16 residues. The V segment lost 0 bases and the J segment 1 base; nucleotides outside the gene matches: 2. Germline V CDR1 and CDR2: LNHNV, YYDKDF (reference sequence). CDR3 in amino acids: CATSRDLAGGTDTQYF. The CDR3 DNA sequence: TGTGCCACCAGCAGAGATTTAGCGGGAGGCACAGATACGCAGTATTTT.

The J gene is TRBJ1-5, the V gene TRBV12-3 or TRBV12-4, with D possibly being TRBD1 (6 bases). CDR3 length: 13 amino acids. V was cut by 5 bases and J by 6 bases, with 11 bases left in between. The DNA of the CDR3 is TGTGCCAGCAGTCACCCAGGGGTTCAGCCCCAGCATTTT. It encodes CASSHPGVQPQHF.

The rearrangement joins TRBV3-1 (or the pseudogene TRBV3-2) to TRBJ2-1, with 10 bases identical to TRBD2. The CDR3 covers 17 residues. The trim removed 4 bases at V and 5 bases at J, leaving 11 bases unmatched. The germline CDR1 and CDR2 sequences are LGHDT and YNNKEL (reference sequence). This CDR3 reads CASSRKAGGPTDNEQFF. In nucleotides, the CDR3 is TGTGCCAGCAGCCGTAAAGCGGGAGGGCCCACCGACAATGAGCAGTTCTTC.

The rearrangement uses TRBV5-1 and TRBJ1-1; 10 bases are shared with TRBD1. Germline CDR1 reads SGHRS; CDR2 reads YFSETQ. This CDR3 spans 13 amino acids. With 4 bases clipped from V and 7 bases from J, the junction kept 4 bases outside the gene matches. CDR3 amino acids: CASSMDRGIEAFF. The CDR3 region has the DNA TGCGCCAGCAGCATGGACAGGGGGATTGAAGCTTTCTTT.

V gene TRBV7-2 combines with J gene TRBJ2-1, with TRBD1 as a possible D gene (5 bases). The ends were cut back, 3 bases at V and 6 bases at J, with 12 bases in the middle. This CDR3 has 14 amino acids. The germline CDR1 and CDR2 sequences are SGHTA and FQGNSA. CDR3 protein: CASSFLGRANEQFF. In DNA, the CDR3 is TGTGCCAGCAGCTTCTTGGGGCGCGCCAATGAGCAGTTCTTC.

This chain connects TRBV7-9 to TRBJ1-1; possible D gene TRBD1, 5 bases. The CDR3 extends over 15 amino acids. V lost 4 bases, J lost 6 bases, and 18 bases lay in between. Germline assignment: CDR1 SEHNR and CDR2 FQNEAQ (reference sequence). The CDR3 region is CASSSQGGFSAEAFF. CDR3 bases: TGTGCCAGCAGCTCCCAGGGAGGGTTTTCGGCTGAAGCTTTCTTT. Full variable domain (outside the CDR3, taken from reference TRBV7-9 and TRBJ1-1): DTGVSQNPRHKITKRGQNVTFRCDPISEHNRLYWYRQTLGQGPEFLTYFQNEAQLEKSRLLSDRFSAERPKGSFSTLEIQRTEQGDSAMYLCASSSQGGFSAEAFFGQGTRLTVV.

V and J are TRBV6-5 and TRBJ1-1, with D possibly being TRBD1 (6 bases). Germline V gene sequence: CDR1 MNHEY, CDR2 SVGAGI. V was pared by 2 bases and J by 4 bases, with 8 bases between. This CDR3 is 13 amino acids long. CDR3 nucleotide sequence: TGTGCCAGCAGTTACCAAGGGGGCACTGAAGCTTTCTTT. Translation gives CASSYQGGTEAFF.